What follows are 9 T cell receptor beta chains derived from one specimen sequenced in a study of T cells after yellow fever vaccination. TCRdb used MiXCR to reprocess the 5' RACE reads, holding one entry per CDR3 protein. The table lists about 120,000 distinct CDR3 sequences, around 8.6% of them singletons, with about 25% in the top ten. Here the sequenced sample was CD8+ T cells sorted from PBMCs, taken 45 days after the yellow fever booster vaccination. The receptors derive from a man aged 25 to 40 who received the YFV17D yellow fever vaccine.

A note on this clonotype: Given a much more abundant clone one base away, this may be a read error. The chain carries TRBV6-2 or TRBV6-3 and TRBJ2-1; D is perhaps TRBD2 (6 bases). Germline-derived CDR1 and CDR2 are MNHEY and SVGEGT. This CDR3 is built from 12 residues. The V and J ends lost 10 bases and 14 bases respectively, with 21 bases between them. The CDR3 region is CANSPGGPSEFF. The CDR3, as DNA: TGTGCCAACAGCCCCGGGGGTCCGTCCGAGTTCTTC.

This clonotype was found many times. This rearrangement joins TRBV7-2 to TRBJ2-7, with a weak D call TRBD2 (6 bases). CDR3 length: 15 residues. With 3 bases removed from V and 5 bases from J, the gap between germline ends came to 17 bases. Germline V CDR1 and CDR2: SGHTA, FQGNSA. The chain's CDR3 is CASSFVGGVNNEQYF. The CDR3 DNA follows: TGTGCCAGCAGCTTTGTTGGCGGGGTCAATAACGAGCAGTACTTC. The complete variable domain, with remaining parts taken from reference TRBV7-2 and TRBJ2-7, reads GAGVSQSPSNKVTEKGKDVELRCDPISGHTALYWYRQSLGQGLEFLIYFQGNSAPDKSGLPSDRFSAERTGGSVSTLTIQRTQQEDSAVYLCASSFVGGVNNEQYFGPGTRLTVT.

This clonotype was seen repeatedly, ten times or more. This chain links TRBV5-5 with TRBJ2-1; D gene uncertain. The CDR3 spans 12 residues. Germline lookup yields CDR1 SGHKS and CDR2 YYEKEE (reference sequence). Trimming pared 7 bases from V and 8 bases from J, leaving 13 bases between. The CDR3 sequence: CASGPQPHEQFF. The DNA for the CDR3 is TGTGCCAGCGGCCCCCAGCCTCATGAGCAGTTCTTC.

This clonotype was seen repeatedly, ten times or more. The V and J genes are TRBV20-1 and TRBJ2-1; 12 positions agree with TRBD2. V shed 1 base and J 8 bases; nucleotides not matched to a gene: 9. The CDR3 runs to 16 residues. The germline V gene has CDR1 DFQATT and CDR2 SNEGSKA (reference sequence). The DNA for the CDR3 is TGCAGTGCTAGAGGACGGCCTAGCGGGAGGGCTGATGAGCAGTTCTTC. Amino acid sequence: CSARGRPSGRADEQFF.

The chain combines TRBV23-1 with TRBJ1-4, with D maybe TRBD1 (5 bases). TRBV23-1 is annotated as an ORF whose role is uncertain. This CDR3 spans 15 amino acids. Trimming removed 8 bases at V and 2 bases at J, with 15 bases between. The CDR3 is CASSTGVPTNEKLFF. CDR3 DNA sequence: TGCGCCAGCTCCACGGGGGTCCCGACTAATGAAAAACTGTTTTTT.

In its sample, this clonotype was seen many times. This chain connects TRBV4-3 to TRBJ2-1; no firm D call. The CDR3 totals 13 residues. V shed 0 bases and J shed 7 bases, with 7 bases lying between them. The germline CDR1 and CDR2 sequences are LGHNA and YSLEER. The CDR3 region has the DNA TGCGCCAGCAGCCAAGAAGTGGTTAATGAGCAGTTCTTC. As protein: CASSQEVVNEQFF.

This clonotype was found a few times. The chain uses TRBV5-6 and TRBJ2-7; TRBD2 agrees at 8 bases. The junction had 2 bases not matched to a gene; V was cut back by 6 bases and J by 3 bases. The CDR3 contains 12 residues. Germline loops: CDR1 SGHDT, CDR2 YYEEEE. CDR3 residues: CASKSGSYEQYF. CDR3 sequence (DNA): TGTGCCAGCAAAAGCGGGAGCTACGAGCAGTACTTC.

In its sample, this clonotype was seen a few times. The chain couples TRBV9 to TRBJ2-7; TRBD2 matches at 7 bases. V shed 4 bases, J shed 0 bases, and the junction held 7 bases outside the gene matches. From germline, CDR1 is SGDLS and CDR2 YYNGEE. The CDR3 is 15 amino acids. CDR3 loop: CASSPGRESSYEQYF. The CDR3 coding sequence is TGTGCCAGCAGCCCGGGGAGGGAGAGCTCCTACGAGCAGTACTTC.

In its sample, this clonotype was seen many times. V is TRBV7-3 and J is TRBJ2-1; tentative D call: TRBD2 (5 bases). Germline V CDR1 and CDR2: SGHTA, FQGTGA. The V and J ends lost 0 bases and 5 bases respectively, with 8 bases between them. The CDR3 sequence is 14 residues long. The CDR3 nucleotides read TGTGCCAGCAGCTTAACAATAGCGAACAATGAGCAGTTCTTC. It specifies CASSLTIANNEQFF.